Each of the 13 T cell receptor beta chains below was sequenced from the same sample in a study of identical twins. TCRdb re-called the 5' RACE reads with MiXCR, one entry per CDR3 protein. Among about 1.7 million distinct CDR3 sequences, around 33% were seen once, and the ten largest hold about 0.27%. Sequencing was performed on cord blood. Receptor source: a newborn girl in good health.

This sequence joins TRBV20-1 and TRBJ1-2; no clear D gene. V was clipped by 0 bases and J by 7 bases, with 9 bases between them. The germline gives CDR1 DFQATT, CDR2 SNEGSKA (reference sequence). CDR3 length: 12 amino acids. As DNA, the CDR3 is TGCAGTGCTAGAGATGCGCGGGCTGGCTACACCTTC. Translation gives CSARDARAGYTF.

The chain links TRBV20-1 to TRBJ2-7; TRBD2 matches at 7 bases. Germline V gives CDR1 DFQATT, CDR2 SNEGSKA (reference sequence). Unmatched junction bases numbered 5, after V lost 3 bases and J lost 0 bases. The CDR3 spans 14 residues. DNA for the CDR3: TGCAGTGCTAGCCGGCTAGCGGTCTCCTACGAGCAGTACTTC. It translates to CSASRLAVSYEQYF.

The chain carries TRBV5-6 and TRBJ2-3; 7 bases map to TRBD1. V shed 4 bases, J shed 0 bases, and the junction held 8 bases outside the gene matches. This CDR3 contains 16 residues. Germline CDR1 is SGHDT and CDR2 is YYEEEE. This chain's CDR3 is CASSPEGTVSTDTQYF. The CDR3 DNA follows: TGTGCCAGCAGCCCTGAGGGGACAGTAAGCACAGATACGCAGTATTTT.

CDR3 residues: CASRQSSGANVLTF. The CDR3 DNA follows: TGTGCCAGCAGACAGAGCTCTGGGGCCAACGTCCTGACTTTC. V gene TRBV19 combines with J gene TRBJ2-6; D might be TRBD1 (5 bases). The CDR3 length is 14 residues. V was trimmed by 9 bases and J by 0 bases, leaving 9 bases between them. Germline loops: CDR1 LNHDA, CDR2 SQIVND (reference sequence).

CDR3 bases: TGTGCCAGCAGAGACCCAGGTGGCTATGGCTACACCTTC. Translating it yields CASRDPGGYGYTF. The chain has TRBV7-2 and TRBJ1-2; D is unclear. This CDR3 region has 13 residues. Trimming removed 6 bases at V and 4 bases at J, with 12 bases between. Germline V gene lookup returns CDR1 SGHTA and CDR2 FQGNSA.

V usage is TRBV29-1 and J usage is TRBJ2-4, with 8 bases fitting TRBD1. Matching the DNA end better, TRBJ2-7 makes the J call doubtful. From germline, CDR1 is SQVTM and CDR2 ANQGSEA. The CDR3 spans 11 residues. The CDR3 region has the DNA TGCAGCGTTGCGACAGGGGCCGAGCAGTACTTC. This encodes CSVATGAEQYF.

The chain couples TRBV5-6 to TRBJ2-7; D is tentatively TRBD1 or TRBD2 (6 bases each). The CDR3 covers 15 residues. Germline assignment: CDR1 SGHDT and CDR2 YYEEEE. Trimming shortened V by 4 bases and J by 7 bases, and 21 bases separated the two germline ends. The CDR3: CASSLRQDYPREQYF. The CDR3 DNA reads TGTGCCAGCAGCCTACGACAGGACTACCCTCGGGAGCAGTACTTC.

This clonotype turned up a few times. This chain joins TRBV4-1 and TRBJ2-2; 7 bases are a match to TRBD2. Losses at the gene ends were 3 bases for V and 4 bases for J; bases not matched to a gene: 5. The CDR3 runs to 15 residues. Germline loops: CDR1 MGHRA, CDR2 YSYEKL. This CDR3 is CASSHSSGFTGELFF. In nucleotides, the CDR3 is TGCGCCAGCAGCCACTCTAGCGGATTCACCGGGGAGCTGTTTTTT.

The rearrangement links TRBV12-3 or TRBV12-4 to TRBJ2-1, with 9 bases that match TRBD2. The CDR3 spans 15 residues. J was trimmed by 2 bases and V by 6 bases; bases with no gene match: 5. CDR3 sequence (DNA): TGTGCCAGCAGGACGACTAGCGGACCCTACAATGAGCAGTTCTTC. Its translation is CASRTTSGPYNEQFF.

Of note for this clonotype: A much larger clone lies one base from this, so it may be a read error. This chain connects TRBV29-1 to TRBJ2-3; D uncertain. CDR3 length equals 12 residues. CDR1 and CDR2 (germline): SQVTM, ANQGSEA. V gave up 6 bases and J gave up 1 base, with 8 bases separating them. The CDR3 bases are TGCAGCGTCCCGGTCGGCACAGATACGCAGTATTTT. Its protein product is CSVPVGTDTQYF.

This clonotype was detected only a few times. This chain links TRBV10-3 with TRBJ2-5, with 7 nucleotides matching TRBD1. Germline loops: CDR1 ENHRY, CDR2 SYGVKD. V shed 0 bases, J shed 11 bases, and the junction held 9 bases outside the gene matches. The CDR3 is made up of 14 amino acids. This chain's CDR3 is CAISESGQTNEQYF. The CDR3 region has the DNA TGTGCCATCAGTGAGTCGGGACAGACCAATGAGCAGTACTTC.

This chain links TRBV4-2 with TRBJ2-1; TRBD2 aligns across 8 bases. The germline V gene encodes CDR1 LGHNA and CDR2 YNFKEQ. V lost 3 bases and J lost 10; bases outside the gene matches: 5. The CDR3 contains 13 residues. CDR3 coding DNA: TGTGCCAGCAGCCAGACAACTAGCGGAGAGCAGTTCTTC. Protein: CASSQTTSGEQFF.

The sample holds a few counts of this clonotype. This chain uses TRBV4-2 with TRBJ1-1; a weak D match, TRBD1 (5 bases). Trimming removed 6 bases at V and 4 bases at J, with 12 bases between. This CDR3 is 13 amino acids long. Germline assignment: CDR1 LGHNA and CDR2 YNFKEQ. The CDR3: CASRPLGTTEAFF. CDR3 DNA: TGTGCCAGCAGGCCCCTGGGGACCACTGAAGCTTTCTTT.